The source of this TCR beta chain is a study of read filtering for tumor transcriptome and immune sequencing (dated by TCRdb to the early 2020s). In the study overall: The cohort had roughly 18 male and approximately 14 female patients with a mean age of roughly 62 years, ranging from roughly 45 to 90. By revised international staging, eight or nine patients were R-ISS I, fewer than 20 were R-ISS II and about 7 were R-ISS III. Whole-transcriptome libraries were prepared with the TruSeq RNA Access Library Prep Kit after DNase treatment. Per sample, about 3.5 to 11 million TCR-region mapped reads were obtained with IR-seq, compared with only about 80 to 1,400 with RNA-seq. Using the same bone marrow samples, the study ran both targeted immune repertoire sequencing and bulk whole-transcriptome sequencing and then compared the TCR repertoires from each method. As a main aim, a read-filtering strategy for immune repertoire data was addressed, with the specific question being whether clonotypes supported by a single read should be removed.

Bone marrow was sampled from every patient at the time of active disease. Ficoll-Hypaque density gradient centrifugation was used to isolate bone marrow mononuclear cells. CD138-negative cells were obtained by negative selection after labeling with CD138 magnetic microbeads on a MACS separator, removing myeloma plasma cells. The purity of the isolated cells was checked by flow cytometry with CD138 antibodies on an Attune NxT. Total RNA was extracted using TRIzol reagent and was quantified on a NanoDrop spectrophotometer. Paired RNA-seq and IR-seq were performed on the CD138-negative bone marrow sample of each patient. Study-wide findings and limitations: Compared with RNA-seq, IR-seq captured clonotypes at much higher depth and more reliably, and a smaller IR-seq throughput was enough to identify most shared clonotypes. The sorted CD138-negative fraction was a mixed bone marrow immune population, not purified T cells. Removing single-read clonotypes increased the correlation between IR-seq and RNA-seq shared clonotype proportions. In IR-seq, about 82% of clonotypes but 3% to 4.5% of total reads were represented by single-read clonotypes, whereas in RNA-seq, around three quarters of clonotypes and approximately 45% of reads were represented by single-read clonotypes.

The cysteine opens and the phenylalanine closes a CDR3 of 19 amino acids. Just CDR3 DNA is preserved here, 57 bases in frame from base 1. From the germline V gene, CDR1 is KGHDR and CDR2 is SFDVKD. Relative to germline, V is 1 base shorter and J is 4 bases shorter, with 22 bases between their ends. TCR libraries were built from 400 to 450 ng RNA with the Immunoverse kit, using molecular barcoded adaptors covering alpha/delta and beta/gamma chains. The same RNA used for transcriptome sequencing was used for TCR library preparation. TCR libraries were sequenced on an Illumina HiSeq 4000 with 2 x 150 cycles. On the authors' methods: TCR reads were aligned to human V, D, J and C references and assembled into CDR3 clonotypes with MiXCR, including quality filtering and error correction. The tcR package in R was used to analyze clonotype counts and gene usage diversity. Raw mapping reads were checked after the RNA-seq reads had been mapped by STAR aligner version 2.5.3a onto the human GRCh37 genome. To test how sequencing depth affects detected clonotypes, IR-seq fastq files were randomly downsampled with Seqtk 1.3. The raw public data were reprocessed by TCRdb itself: fastp quality trimming at Q25, MiXCR clonotype calling, in-frame beta chains only. Entries are consolidated by CDR3 protein sequence, retaining the most common genes and DNA. The V and J calls come from TCRdb's annotation, not from the publication. For this sample the table gives 100,000 to 150,000 distinct CDR3 sequences, of which approximately 12% were detected only once. Of the sample, more than 9.5% falls within the top ten clones.

Turning to this clonotype: There is no known antigen for this receptor. No clone much larger than this one lies a single base away; base qualities are absent.

Recombination connected TRBV24-1 to TRBJ2-1; TRBD2 could be the D gene, as 7 bases match. This TCR derives from a donor at least 40 years old with multiple myeloma. Sequences were obtained from a population of CD138-negative cells sorted from bone marrow. The cell subset or site label of this sample denotes: bone marrow mononuclear cells depleted of CD138+ plasma/myeloma cells by negative magnetic selection. The CDR3 region: CATSDLKGGGGSGYNEQFF. The bases are TGTGCCACCAGTGATTTAAAGGGGGGTGGCGGGAGCGGGTACAATGAGCAGTTCTTC.